The table lists the clone carrying this T cell receptor (beta chain) with a few counts. The germline V gene has CDR1 SGDLS and CDR2 YYNGEE. The CDR3 is made up of 16 amino acids. The V end lost 2 bases, the J end lost 1 base, and 15 bases lay between the germline ends. These data come from a study of T cells in Graves' hyperthyroidism and ophthalmopathy. Those with hyperthyroidism were 18 to 65 years old, newly diagnosed, and ill for under 2 months. The investigators amplified TCR beta CDR3 regions from RNA transcripts. A set of HTBI primers served as the primers for a first-round RT-PCR of the TCR CDR3. TCRdb processed the multiplex PCR reads anew with MiXCR; each CDR3 protein has one entry. The data show about 510,000 distinct CDR3 sequences, with 11% to 15% seen just once and roughly 14% held by the top ten.

This TCR was recovered from a woman in her thirties or forties with Graves' hyperthyroidism. The sequenced sample was blood. This chain links TRBV9 with TRBJ2-5; a weak D match, TRBD1 (5 bases). DNA of the CDR3: TGTGCCAGCAGCGTGACAGCCCGAGGTGGCCAAGAGACCCAGTACTTC. Translation: CASSVTARGGQETQYF.